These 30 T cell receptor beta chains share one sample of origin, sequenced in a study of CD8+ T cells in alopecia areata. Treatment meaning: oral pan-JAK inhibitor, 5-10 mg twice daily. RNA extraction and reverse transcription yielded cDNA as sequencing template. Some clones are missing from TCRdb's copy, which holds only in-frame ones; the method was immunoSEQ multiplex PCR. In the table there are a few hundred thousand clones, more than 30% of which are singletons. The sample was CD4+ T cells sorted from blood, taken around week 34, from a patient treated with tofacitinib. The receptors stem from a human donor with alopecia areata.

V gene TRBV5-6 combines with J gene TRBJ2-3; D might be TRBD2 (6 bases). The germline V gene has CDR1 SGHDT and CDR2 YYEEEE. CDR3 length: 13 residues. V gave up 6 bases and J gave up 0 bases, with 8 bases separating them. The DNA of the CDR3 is TGTGCCAGCAAGGCGGGGAGCACAGATACGCAGTATTTT. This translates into CASKAGSTDTQYF. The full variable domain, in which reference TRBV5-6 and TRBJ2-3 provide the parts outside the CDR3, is DAGVTQSPTHLIKTRGQQVTLRCSPKSGHDTVSWYQQALGQGPQFIFQYYEEEERQRGNFPDRFSGHQFPNYSSELNVNALLLGDSALYLCASKAGSTDTQYFGPGTRLTVL.

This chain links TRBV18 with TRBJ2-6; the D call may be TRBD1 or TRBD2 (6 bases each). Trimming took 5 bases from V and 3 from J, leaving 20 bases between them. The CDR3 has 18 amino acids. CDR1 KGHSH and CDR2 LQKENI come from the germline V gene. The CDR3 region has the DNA TGTGCCAGCTCAGAGAAACAAATCAGGGGAGGTGGGGCCAACGTCCTGACTTTC. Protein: CASSEKQIRGGGANVLTF.

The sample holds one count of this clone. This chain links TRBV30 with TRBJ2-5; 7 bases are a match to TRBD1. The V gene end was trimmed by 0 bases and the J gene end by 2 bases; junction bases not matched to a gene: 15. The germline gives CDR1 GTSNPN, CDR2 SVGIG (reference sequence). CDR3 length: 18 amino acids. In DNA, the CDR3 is TGTGCCTGGAGTGTAAATGGGCAGGGGGTGAAGGGGCAAGAGACCCAGTACTTC. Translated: CAWSVNGQGVKGQETQYF.

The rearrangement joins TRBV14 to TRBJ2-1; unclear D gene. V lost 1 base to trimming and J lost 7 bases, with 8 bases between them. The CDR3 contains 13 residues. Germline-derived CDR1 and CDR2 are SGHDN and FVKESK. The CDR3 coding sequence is TGTGCCAGCAGCCAAGGTTACCAAAATGAGCAGTTCTTC. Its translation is CASSQGYQNEQFF.

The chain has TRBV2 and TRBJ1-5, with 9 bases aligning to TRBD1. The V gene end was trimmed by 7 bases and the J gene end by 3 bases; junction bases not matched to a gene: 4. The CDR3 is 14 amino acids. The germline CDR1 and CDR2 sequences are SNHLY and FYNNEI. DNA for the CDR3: TGTGCCAGCAATCGACAGGGGGTCAATCAGCCCCAGCATTTT. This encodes CASNRQGVNQPQHF.

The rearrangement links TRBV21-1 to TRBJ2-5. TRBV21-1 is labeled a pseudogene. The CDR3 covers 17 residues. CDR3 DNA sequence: TGTGCCAGCAGCATTGTCCATGGAGGGGGGCTTCGGGAGACCCAGTACTTC. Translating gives CASSIVHGGGLRETQYF.

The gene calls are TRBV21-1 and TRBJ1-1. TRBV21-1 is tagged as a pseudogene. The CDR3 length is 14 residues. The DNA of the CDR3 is TGTGCCAGCAGCTCCTGGACGGTGAACACTGAAGCTTTCTTT. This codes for CASSSWTVNTEAFF.

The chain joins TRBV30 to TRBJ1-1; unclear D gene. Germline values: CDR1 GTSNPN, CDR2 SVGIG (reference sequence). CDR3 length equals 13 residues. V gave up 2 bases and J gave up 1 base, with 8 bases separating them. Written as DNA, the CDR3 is TGTGCCTGGAGTTTACGGACGAACACTGAAGCTTTCTTT. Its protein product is CAWSLRTNTEAFF. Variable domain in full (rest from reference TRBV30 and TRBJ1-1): SQTIHQWPATLVQPVGSPLSLECTVEGTSNPNLYWYRQAAGRGLQLLFYSVGIGQISSEVPQNLSASRPQDRQFILSSKKLLLSDSGFYLCAWSLRTNTEAFFGQGTRLTVV.

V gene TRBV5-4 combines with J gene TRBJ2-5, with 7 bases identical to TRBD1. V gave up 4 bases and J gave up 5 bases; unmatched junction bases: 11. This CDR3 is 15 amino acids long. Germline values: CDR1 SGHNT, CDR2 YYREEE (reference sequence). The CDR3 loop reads CASSPNLRGQETQYF. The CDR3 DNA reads TGTGCCAGCAGCCCAAACCTTAGGGGGCAGGAGACCCAGTACTTC.

CDR3 loop: CASGRRELTDTQYF. CDR3 coding DNA: TGTGCCAGTGGAAGAAGGGAACTCACAGATACGCAGTATTTT. The rearrangement joins TRBV2 to TRBJ2-3; unclear D gene. This CDR3 contains 14 residues. The V end lost 9 bases, the J end lost 2 bases, and 15 bases lay between the germline ends. CDR1 is SNHLY and CDR2 is FYNNEI in the germline V gene.

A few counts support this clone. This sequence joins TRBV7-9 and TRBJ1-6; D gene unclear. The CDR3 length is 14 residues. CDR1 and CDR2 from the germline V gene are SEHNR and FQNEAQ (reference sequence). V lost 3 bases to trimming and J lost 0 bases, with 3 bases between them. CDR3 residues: CASSFGSYNSPLHF. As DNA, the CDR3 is TGTGCCAGCAGCTTCGGCTCCTATAATTCACCCCTCCACTTT.

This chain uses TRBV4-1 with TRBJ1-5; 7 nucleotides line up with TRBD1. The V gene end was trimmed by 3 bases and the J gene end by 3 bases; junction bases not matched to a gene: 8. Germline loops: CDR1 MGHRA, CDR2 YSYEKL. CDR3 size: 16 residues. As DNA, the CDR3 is TGCGCCAGCAGCCAGAGACAGGGAGTAATCAATCAGCCCCAGCATTTT. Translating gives CASSQRQGVINQPQHF.

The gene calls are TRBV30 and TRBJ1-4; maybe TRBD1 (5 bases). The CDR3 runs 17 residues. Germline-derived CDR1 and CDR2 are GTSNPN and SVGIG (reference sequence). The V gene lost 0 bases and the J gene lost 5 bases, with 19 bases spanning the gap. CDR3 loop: CAWSVHGRGRVNEKLFF. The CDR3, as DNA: TGTGCCTGGAGTGTACATGGAAGGGGTCGAGTCAATGAAAAACTGTTTTTT.

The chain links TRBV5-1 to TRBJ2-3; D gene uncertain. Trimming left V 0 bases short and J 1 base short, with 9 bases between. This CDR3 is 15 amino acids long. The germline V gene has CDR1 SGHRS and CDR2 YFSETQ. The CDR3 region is CASSLVDVGTDTQYF. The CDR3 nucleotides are TGCGCCAGCAGCTTGGTGGACGTAGGCACAGATACGCAGTATTTT.

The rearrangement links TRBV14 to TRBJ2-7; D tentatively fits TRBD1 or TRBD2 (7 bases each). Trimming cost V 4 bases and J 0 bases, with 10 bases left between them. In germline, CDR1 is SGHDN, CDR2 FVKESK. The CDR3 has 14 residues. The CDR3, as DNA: TGTGCCAGCAGCCCAGGGGGGGGCTCCTACGAGCAGTACTTC. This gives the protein CASSPGGGSYEQYF.

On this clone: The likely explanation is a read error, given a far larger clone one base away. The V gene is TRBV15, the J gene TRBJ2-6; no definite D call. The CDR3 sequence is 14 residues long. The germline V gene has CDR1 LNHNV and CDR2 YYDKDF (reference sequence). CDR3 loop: CATCRPSGANVLTF. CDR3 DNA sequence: TGTGCCACCTGCAGGCCGTCTGGGGCCAACGTCCTGACTTTC.

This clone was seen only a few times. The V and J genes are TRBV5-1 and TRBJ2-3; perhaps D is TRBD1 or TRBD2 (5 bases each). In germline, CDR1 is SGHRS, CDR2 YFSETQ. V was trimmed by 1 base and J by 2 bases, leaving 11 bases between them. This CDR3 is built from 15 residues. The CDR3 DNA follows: TGCGCCAGCAGCTTGTCCCTGGGGGACACAGATACGCAGTATTTT. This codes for CASSLSLGDTDTQYF.

CDR3 DNA sequence: TGTGCCAGCAGCTTTGGACCGGGACCGAACACTGAAGCTTTCTTT. It translates to CASSFGPGPNTEAFF. The rearrangement uses TRBV11-2 and TRBJ1-1; D might be TRBD1 (5 bases). The germline V and J ends were trimmed by 3 bases and 1 base, with 12 bases remaining between them. The CDR3 extends over 15 amino acids. Germline assignment: CDR1 SGHAT and CDR2 FQNNGV.

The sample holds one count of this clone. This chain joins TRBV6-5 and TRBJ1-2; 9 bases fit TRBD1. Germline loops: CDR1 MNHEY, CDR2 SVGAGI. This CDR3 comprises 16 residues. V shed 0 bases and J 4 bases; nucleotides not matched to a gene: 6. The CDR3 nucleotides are TGTGCCAGCAGTTACTCTGGTACAGGGGGCGCCTATGGCTACACCTTC. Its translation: CASSYSGTGGAYGYTF.

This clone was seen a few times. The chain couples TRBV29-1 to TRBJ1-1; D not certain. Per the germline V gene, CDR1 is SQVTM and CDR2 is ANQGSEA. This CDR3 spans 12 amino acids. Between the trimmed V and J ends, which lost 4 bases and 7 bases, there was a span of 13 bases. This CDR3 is CSVVPESLEAFF. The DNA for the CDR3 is TGCAGCGTTGTCCCAGAGAGTCTTGAAGCTTTCTTT.

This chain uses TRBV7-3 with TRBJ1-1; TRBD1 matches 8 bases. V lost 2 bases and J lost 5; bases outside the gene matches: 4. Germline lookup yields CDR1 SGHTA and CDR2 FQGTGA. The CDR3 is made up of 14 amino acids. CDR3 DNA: TGTGCCAGCAGCTTAGGTGGGACAGGAACTGAAGCTTTCTTT. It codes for CASSLGGTGTEAFF.

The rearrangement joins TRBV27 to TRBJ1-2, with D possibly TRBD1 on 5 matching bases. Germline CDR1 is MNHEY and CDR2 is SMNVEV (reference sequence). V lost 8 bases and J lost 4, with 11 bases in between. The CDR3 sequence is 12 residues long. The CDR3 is CASRTGFYGYTF. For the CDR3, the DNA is TGTGCCAGCCGCACAGGATTCTATGGCTACACCTTC.

CDR3 amino acids: CASSSRRDTESGANVLTF. For the CDR3, the DNA is TGTGCCAGCAGCTCCCGCCGGGACACCGAGTCTGGGGCCAACGTCCTGACTTTC. V is TRBV11-1 and J is TRBJ2-6; weak D call: TRBD1 (6 bases). Germline loops: CDR1 SGHAT, CDR2 FQDESV (reference sequence). The germline V and J ends were trimmed by 4 bases and 1 base, with 17 bases remaining between them. The CDR3 extends over 18 amino acids. The variable domain in full, completed from reference TRBV11-1 and TRBJ2-6, reads EAEVAQSPRYKITEKSQAVAFWCDPISGHATLYWYRQILGQGPELLVQFQDESVVDDSQLPKDRFSAERLKGVDSTLKIQPAELGDSAMYLCASSSRRDTESGANVLTFGAGSRLTVL.

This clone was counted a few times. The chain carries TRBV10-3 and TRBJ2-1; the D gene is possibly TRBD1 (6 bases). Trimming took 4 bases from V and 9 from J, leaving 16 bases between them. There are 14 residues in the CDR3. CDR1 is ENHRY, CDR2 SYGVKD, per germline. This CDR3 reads CAISGSGVQTEQFF. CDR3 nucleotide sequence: TGTGCCATCAGTGGATCAGGGGTCCAGACTGAGCAGTTCTTC.

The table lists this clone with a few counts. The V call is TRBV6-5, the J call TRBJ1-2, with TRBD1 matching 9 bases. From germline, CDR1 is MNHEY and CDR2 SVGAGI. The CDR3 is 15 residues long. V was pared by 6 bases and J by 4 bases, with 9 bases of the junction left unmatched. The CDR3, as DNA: TGTGCCAGCAGACCCCCGGGACAGGGAATCTATGGCTACACCTTC. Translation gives CASRPPGQGIYGYTF.

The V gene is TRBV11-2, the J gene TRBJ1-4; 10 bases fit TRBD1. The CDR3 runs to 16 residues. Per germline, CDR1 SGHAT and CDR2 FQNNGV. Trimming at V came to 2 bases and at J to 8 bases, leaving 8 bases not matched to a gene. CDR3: CASSLNPGQGREKLFF. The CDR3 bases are TGTGCCAGCAGCTTAAACCCGGGACAGGGGCGAGAAAAACTGTTTTTT.

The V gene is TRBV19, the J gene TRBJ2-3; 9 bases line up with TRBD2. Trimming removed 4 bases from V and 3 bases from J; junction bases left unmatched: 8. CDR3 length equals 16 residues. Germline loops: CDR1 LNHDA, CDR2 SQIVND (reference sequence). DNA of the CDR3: TGTGCCAGTAGTACGCGGCGGGAGGGCCGAACAGATACGCAGTATTTT. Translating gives CASSTRREGRTDTQYF.

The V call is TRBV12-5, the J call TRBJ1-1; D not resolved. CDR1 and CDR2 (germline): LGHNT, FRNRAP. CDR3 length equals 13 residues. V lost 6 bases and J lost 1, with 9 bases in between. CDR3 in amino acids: CASGLTANTEAFF. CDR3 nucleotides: TGTGCTAGTGGACTAACAGCGAACACTGAAGCTTTCTTT. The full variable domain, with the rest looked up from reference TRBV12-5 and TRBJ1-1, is DARVTQTPRHKVTEMGQEVTMRCQPILGHNTVFWYRQTMMQGLELLAYFRNRAPLDDSGMPKDRFSAEMPDATLATLKIQPSEPRDSAVYFCASGLTANTEAFFGQGTRLTVV.

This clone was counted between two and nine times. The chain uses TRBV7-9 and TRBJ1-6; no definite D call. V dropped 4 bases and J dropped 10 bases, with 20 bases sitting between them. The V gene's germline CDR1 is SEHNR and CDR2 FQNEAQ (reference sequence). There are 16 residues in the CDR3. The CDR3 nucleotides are TGTGCCAGCAGCTCTCCCCTCAATTGGGAAGAATCACCCCTCCACTTT. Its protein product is CASSSPLNWEESPLHF.

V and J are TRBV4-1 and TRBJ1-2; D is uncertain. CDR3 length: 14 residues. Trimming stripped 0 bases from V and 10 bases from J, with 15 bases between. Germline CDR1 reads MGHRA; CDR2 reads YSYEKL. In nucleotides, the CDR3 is TGCGCCAGCAGCCAAGATCCCCCAGGAGGACTCTACACCTTC. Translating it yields CASSQDPPGGLYTF.